The sample holds a few counts of the clone carrying this TCR beta chain. Uncontrolled infection, other autoimmune disease, pregnancy or lactation disqualified patients from enrolment. The source of the PBMCs was less than 12 ml of fresh peripheral blood. Authors of the study amplified TCR beta CDR3 regions from RNA transcripts. HTBI primers were employed in a first-round RT-PCR of the TCR CDR3. One entry per CDR3 protein, called by TCRdb with MiXCR from the multiplex PCR reads. The sample contains about 400,000 distinct CDR3 sequences, under 15% of which appear only once. These data belong to a study of T cells in Graves' hyperthyroidism and ophthalmopathy. Turning to the study itself: Peripheral blood was drawn at first diagnosis, prior to all treatment.

V shed 3 bases, J shed 7 bases, and the junction held 13 bases outside the gene matches. Germline CDR1 MGHRA, CDR2 YSYEKL. The CDR3 length is 17 residues. Material for sequencing was blood. The chain uses TRBV4-1 and TRBJ2-7; 12 bases fit TRBD1. The receptor was derived from a woman in her twenties or thirties with Graves' hyperthyroidism. The CDR3 DNA follows: TGCGCCAGCAGCCAGAGGGAATCCGGGACAGGGGGCAGGGAGCAGTACTTC. Its protein product is CASSQRESGTGGREQYF.